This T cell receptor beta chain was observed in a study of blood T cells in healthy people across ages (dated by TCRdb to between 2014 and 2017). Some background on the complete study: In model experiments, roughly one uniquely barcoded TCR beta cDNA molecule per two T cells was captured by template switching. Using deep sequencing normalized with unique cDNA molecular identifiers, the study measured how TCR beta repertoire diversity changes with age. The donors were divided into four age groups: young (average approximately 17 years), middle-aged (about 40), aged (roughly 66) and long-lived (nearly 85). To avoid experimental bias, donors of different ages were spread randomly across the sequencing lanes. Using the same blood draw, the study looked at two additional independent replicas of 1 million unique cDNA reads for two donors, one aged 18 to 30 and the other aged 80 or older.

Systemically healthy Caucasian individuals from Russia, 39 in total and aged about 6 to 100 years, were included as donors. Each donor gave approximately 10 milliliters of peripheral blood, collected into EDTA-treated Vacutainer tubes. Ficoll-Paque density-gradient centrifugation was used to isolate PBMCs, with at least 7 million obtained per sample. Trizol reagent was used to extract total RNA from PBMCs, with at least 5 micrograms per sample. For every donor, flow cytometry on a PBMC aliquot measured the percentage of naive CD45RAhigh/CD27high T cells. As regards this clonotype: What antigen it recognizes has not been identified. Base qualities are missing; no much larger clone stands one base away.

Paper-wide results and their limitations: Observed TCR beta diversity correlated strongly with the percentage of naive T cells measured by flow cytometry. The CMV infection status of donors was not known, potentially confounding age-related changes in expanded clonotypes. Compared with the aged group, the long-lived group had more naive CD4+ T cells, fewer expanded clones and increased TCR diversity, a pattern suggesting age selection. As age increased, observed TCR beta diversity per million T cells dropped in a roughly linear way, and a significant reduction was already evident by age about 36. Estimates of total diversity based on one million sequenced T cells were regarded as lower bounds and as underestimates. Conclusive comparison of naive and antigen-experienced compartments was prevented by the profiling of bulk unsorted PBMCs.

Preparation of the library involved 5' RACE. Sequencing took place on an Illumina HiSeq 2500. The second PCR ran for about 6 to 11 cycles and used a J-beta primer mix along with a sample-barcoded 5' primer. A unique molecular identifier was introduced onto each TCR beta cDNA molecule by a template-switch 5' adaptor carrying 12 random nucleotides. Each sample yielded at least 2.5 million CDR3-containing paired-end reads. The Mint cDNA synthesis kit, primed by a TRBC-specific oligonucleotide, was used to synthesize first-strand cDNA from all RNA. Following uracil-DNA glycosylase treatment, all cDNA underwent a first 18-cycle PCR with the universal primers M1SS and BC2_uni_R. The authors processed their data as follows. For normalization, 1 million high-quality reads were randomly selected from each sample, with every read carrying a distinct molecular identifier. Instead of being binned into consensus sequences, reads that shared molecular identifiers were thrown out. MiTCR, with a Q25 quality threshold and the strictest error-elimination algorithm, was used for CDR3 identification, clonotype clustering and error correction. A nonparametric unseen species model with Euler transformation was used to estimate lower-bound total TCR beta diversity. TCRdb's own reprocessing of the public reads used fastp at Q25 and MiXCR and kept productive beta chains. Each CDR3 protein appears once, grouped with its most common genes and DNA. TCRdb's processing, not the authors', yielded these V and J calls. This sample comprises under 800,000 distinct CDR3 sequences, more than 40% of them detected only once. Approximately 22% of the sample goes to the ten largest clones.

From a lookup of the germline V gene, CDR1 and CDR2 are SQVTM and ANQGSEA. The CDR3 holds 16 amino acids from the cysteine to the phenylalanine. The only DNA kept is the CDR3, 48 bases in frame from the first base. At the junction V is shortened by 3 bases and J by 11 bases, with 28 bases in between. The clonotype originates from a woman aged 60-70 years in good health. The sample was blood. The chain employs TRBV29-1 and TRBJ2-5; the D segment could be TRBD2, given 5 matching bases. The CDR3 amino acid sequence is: CSVDWKAPSSYNEQYF. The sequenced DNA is TGCAGCGTTGATTGGAAAGCGCCTAGCTCCTACAATGAGCAGTACTTC.